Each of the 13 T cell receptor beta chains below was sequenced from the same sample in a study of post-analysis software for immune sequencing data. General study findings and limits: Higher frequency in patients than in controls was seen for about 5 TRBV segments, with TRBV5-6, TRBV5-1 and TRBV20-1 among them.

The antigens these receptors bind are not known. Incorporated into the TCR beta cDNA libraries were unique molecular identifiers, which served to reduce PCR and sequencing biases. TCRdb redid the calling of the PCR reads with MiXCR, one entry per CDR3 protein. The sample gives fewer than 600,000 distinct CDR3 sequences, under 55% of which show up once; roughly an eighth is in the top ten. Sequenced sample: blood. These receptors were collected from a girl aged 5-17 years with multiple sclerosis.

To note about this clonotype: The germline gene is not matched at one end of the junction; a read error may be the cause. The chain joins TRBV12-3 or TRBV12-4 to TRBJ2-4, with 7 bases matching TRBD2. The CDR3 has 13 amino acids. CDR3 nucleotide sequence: TGTACCAGCGGGGCCCTAGCCAAAAACATTCAGTACTTC. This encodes CTSGALAKNIQYF.

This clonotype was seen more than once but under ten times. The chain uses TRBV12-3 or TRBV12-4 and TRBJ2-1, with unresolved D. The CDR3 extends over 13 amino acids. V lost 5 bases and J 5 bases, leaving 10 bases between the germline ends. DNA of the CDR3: TGTGCCAGCAGTCCGCCCCCTGACAATGAGCAGTTCTTC. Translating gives CASSPPPDNEQFF.

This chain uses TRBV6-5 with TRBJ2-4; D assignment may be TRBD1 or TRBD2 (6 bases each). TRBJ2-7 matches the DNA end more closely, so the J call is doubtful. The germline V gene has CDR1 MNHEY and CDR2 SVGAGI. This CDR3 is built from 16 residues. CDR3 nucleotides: TGTGCCAGCAGCCCTCGCCACTCGGGGGCTCCCCACGAGCAGTACTTC. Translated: CASSPRHSGAPHEQYF.

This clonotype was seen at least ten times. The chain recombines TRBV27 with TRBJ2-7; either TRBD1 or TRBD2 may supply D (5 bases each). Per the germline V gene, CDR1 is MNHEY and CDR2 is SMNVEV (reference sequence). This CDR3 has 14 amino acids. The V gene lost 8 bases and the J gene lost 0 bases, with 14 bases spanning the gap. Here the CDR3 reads CASRRDGSSYEQYF. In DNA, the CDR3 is TGTGCCAGCCGACGGGACGGTAGCTCCTACGAGCAGTACTTC.

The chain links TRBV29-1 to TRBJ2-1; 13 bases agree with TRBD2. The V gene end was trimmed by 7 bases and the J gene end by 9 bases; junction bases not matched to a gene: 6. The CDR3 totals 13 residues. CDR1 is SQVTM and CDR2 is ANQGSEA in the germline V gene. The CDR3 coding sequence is TGCAGCGCAGGACTAGCGGGAGTAATTGAGCAGTTCTTC. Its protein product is CSAGLAGVIEQFF.

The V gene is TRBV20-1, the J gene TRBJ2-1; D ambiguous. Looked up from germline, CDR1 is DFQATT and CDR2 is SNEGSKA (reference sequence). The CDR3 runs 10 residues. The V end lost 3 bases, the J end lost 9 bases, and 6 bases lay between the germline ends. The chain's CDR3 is CSASIGEQFF. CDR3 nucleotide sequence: TGCAGTGCTAGTATCGGTGAGCAGTTCTTC.

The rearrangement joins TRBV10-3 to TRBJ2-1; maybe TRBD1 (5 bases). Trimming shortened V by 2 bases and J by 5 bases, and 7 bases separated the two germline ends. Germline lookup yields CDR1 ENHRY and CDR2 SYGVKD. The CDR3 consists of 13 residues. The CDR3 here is CAISEEGDNEQFF. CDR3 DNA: TGTGCCATCAGTGAGGAAGGGGACAATGAGCAGTTCTTC.

In DNA form, the CDR3 reads TGTGCCAGCAGCGTAGTAGGCGGGGGAAGCTCCTACAATGAGCAGTTCTTC. Residues: CASSVVGGGSSYNEQFF. The genes are TRBV9 and TRBJ2-1; 7 bases are shared with TRBD2. V was clipped by 0 bases and J by 0 bases; unmatched bases: 6. Looked up from germline, CDR1 is SGDLS and CDR2 is YYNGEE. CDR3 size: 17 residues.

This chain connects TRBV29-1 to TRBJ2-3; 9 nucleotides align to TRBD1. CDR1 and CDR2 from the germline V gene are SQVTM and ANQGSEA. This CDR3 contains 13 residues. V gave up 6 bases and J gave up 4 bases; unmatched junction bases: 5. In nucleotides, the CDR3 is TGCAGCGTAGGACAGGGGATCCCAGATACGCAGTATTTT. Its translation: CSVGQGIPDTQYF.

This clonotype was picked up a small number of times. The CDR3 DNA reads TGTGCCATCAGTGAGGGGCGCTCTGGGGCCAACGTCCTGACTTTC. Its protein product is CAISEGRSGANVLTF. V usage is TRBV10-3 and J usage is TRBJ2-6, with D unclear. The CDR3 sequence is 15 residues long. In germline, CDR1 is ENHRY, CDR2 SYGVKD. V gave up 2 bases and J gave up 0 bases, with 5 bases separating them.

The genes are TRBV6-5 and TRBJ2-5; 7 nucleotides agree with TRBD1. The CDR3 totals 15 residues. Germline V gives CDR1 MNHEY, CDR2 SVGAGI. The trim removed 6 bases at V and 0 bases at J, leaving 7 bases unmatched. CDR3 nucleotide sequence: TGTGCCAGCAGACCCGGGACAGACAACCAAGAGACCCAGTACTTC. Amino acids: CASRPGTDNQETQYF.

This CDR3 is CASSQVGRILNSPLHF. The CDR3 nucleotides are TGCGCCAGCAGTCAAGTTGGCAGAATTCTGAATTCACCCCTCCACTTT. The rearrangement joins TRBV23-1 to TRBJ1-6; no clear D. TRBV23-1 falls under the ORF class, with uncertain function. V lost 2 bases and J lost 7, with 15 bases in between. The CDR3 runs to 16 residues.

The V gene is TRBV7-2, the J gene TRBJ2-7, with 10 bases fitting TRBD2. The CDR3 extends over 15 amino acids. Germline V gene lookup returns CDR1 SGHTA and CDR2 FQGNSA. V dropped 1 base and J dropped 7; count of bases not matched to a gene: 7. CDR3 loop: CASSLGVAGGIEQYF. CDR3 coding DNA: TGTGCCAGCAGCTTAGGGGTAGCGGGAGGTATAGAGCAGTACTTC.